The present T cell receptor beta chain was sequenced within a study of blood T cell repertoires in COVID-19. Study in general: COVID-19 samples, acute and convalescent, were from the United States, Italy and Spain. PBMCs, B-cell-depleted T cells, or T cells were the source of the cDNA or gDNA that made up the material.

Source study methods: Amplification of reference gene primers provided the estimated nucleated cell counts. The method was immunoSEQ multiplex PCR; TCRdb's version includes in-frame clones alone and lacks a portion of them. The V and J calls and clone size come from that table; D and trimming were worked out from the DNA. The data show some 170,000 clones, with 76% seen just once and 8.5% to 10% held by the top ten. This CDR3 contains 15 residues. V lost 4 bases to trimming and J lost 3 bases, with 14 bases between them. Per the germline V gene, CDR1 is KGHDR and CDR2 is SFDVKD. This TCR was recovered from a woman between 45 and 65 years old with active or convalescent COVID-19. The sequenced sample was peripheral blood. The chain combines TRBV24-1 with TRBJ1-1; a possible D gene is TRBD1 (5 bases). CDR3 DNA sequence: TGTGCCACCAGTGACCAGGGAACCCAGTACACTGAAGCTTTCTTT. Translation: CATSDQGTQYTEAFF.